These 28 T cell receptor beta chains came from one sample sequenced in a study of sequential checkpoint blockade in melanoma. Data came from immunoSEQ multiplex PCR; TCRdb stores just in-frame clones and leaves some out. The sample lists about 35,000 clones, 84% occurring once. Treatment defined: randomized to nivolumab then ipilimumab (arm A) or the reverse (arm B). The source was CD8+ T cells sorted from blood (inferred from file names), collected from a patient given nivolumab and ipilimumab in sequence. These receptors all stem from a human donor with melanoma.

The CDR3 DNA is TGTGCCAGCAGCTTCCAACTTCCCCCCAAGAACACTGAAGCTTTCTTT. Its translation is CASSFQLPPKNTEAFF. The chain joins TRBV7-9 to TRBJ1-1, with D unclear. Trimming pared 3 bases from V and 1 base from J, leaving 15 bases between. The CDR3 runs 16 residues. The germline gives CDR1 SEHNR, CDR2 FQNEAQ (reference sequence).

V is TRBV2 and J is TRBJ2-7, with TRBD2 as a possible D gene (6 bases). The CDR3 has 14 amino acids. Trimming left V 2 bases short and J 7 bases short, with 15 bases between. Germline CDR1 is SNHLY and CDR2 is FYNNEI. The CDR3 protein is CASSEWRGPEEQYF. DNA for the CDR3: TGTGCCAGCAGTGAATGGAGGGGTCCGGAGGAGCAGTACTTC. Together with reference TRBV2 and TRBJ2-7, the CDR3 gives the full variable domain: EPEVTQTPSHQVTQMGQEVILRCVPISNHLYFYWYRQILGQKVEFLVSFYNNEISEKSEIFDDQFSVERPDGSNFTLKIRSTKLEDSAMYFCASSEWRGPEEQYFGPGTRLTVT.

CDR3 protein: CASSSGTGGQETQYF. The DNA of the CDR3 is TGCGCCAGCAGCTCCGGGACAGGGGGCCAAGAGACCCAGTACTTC. The chain couples TRBV5-1 to TRBJ2-5; the match to TRBD1 covers 11 bases. Germline CDR1 and CDR2: SGHRS and YFSETQ. The CDR3 extends over 15 amino acids. Trimming removed 3 bases from V and 1 base from J; junction bases left unmatched: 2.

J is TRBJ2-3 and V is TRBV5-1, with TRBD1 as a possible D gene (6 bases). Trimming took 5 bases from V and 4 from J, leaving 14 bases between them. In germline, CDR1 is SGHRS, CDR2 YFSETQ. The CDR3 is 14 residues long. DNA of the CDR3: TGCGCCAGCAGTTACAGGGCTATATCAGATACGCAGTATTTT. As protein: CASSYRAISDTQYF.

V is TRBV29-1 and J is TRBJ1-2; D is ambiguous. The CDR3 sequence is 15 residues long. V lost 1 base, J lost 5 bases, and 17 bases lay in between. From germline, CDR1 is SQVTM and CDR2 ANQGSEA. Here the CDR3 reads CSVEGSEETSYGYTF. CDR3 nucleotides: TGCAGCGTTGAAGGTTCGGAGGAAACGTCATATGGCTACACCTTC.

The chain recombines TRBV5-6 with TRBJ2-5; D is possibly TRBD1 (5 bases). The assigned J gene may be wrong: the sequence end matches TRBJ2-7 better. The CDR3 has 12 residues. Germline V gene sequence: CDR1 SGHDT, CDR2 YYEEEE. The CDR3 DNA reads TGTGCCAGCAGCTATGACAGTTACGAGCAGTACTTC. This sequence encodes CASSYDSYEQYF.

About this clone: The junction shows a germline mismatch at one end, possibly a read error. The chain is built from TRBV29-1 and TRBJ2-1; 9 bases match TRBD2. Germline loops: CDR1 SQVTM, CDR2 ANQGSEA. The length of the CDR3 is 13 residues. The CDR3 protein is CSVEGLAYDEQFF. The CDR3 DNA sequence: TGCAGCGTCGAAGGACTAGCGTACGATGAGCAGTTCTTC.

The chain uses TRBV21-1 and TRBJ1-4; TRBD1 is the table's D call and was not checked against the DNA. TRBV21-1 is a recognized pseudogene. This CDR3 comprises 14 residues. CDR3 bases: TGTGCCAGCAGTACGGTGGGCAGTAATGAAAAACTGTTTTTT. Its protein is CASSTVGSNEKLFF.

Judged by abundance, this clone is large. The chain uses TRBV19 and TRBJ1-1; D call uncertain. Trimming cost V 6 bases and J 11 bases, with 31 bases left between them. In germline, CDR1 is LNHDA, CDR2 SQIVND (reference sequence). This CDR3 spans 17 amino acids. CDR3 in amino acids: CASRAWTTRLHFGRAFF. The CDR3 coding sequence is TGTGCCAGTAGAGCTTGGACGACTCGGCTTCATTTCGGGAGGGCTTTCTTT. The full variable domain, with the rest looked up from reference TRBV19 and TRBJ1-1, is DGGITQSPKYLFRKEGQNVTLSCEQNLNHDAMYWYRQDPGQGLRLIYYSQIVNDFQKGDIAEGYSVSREKKESFPLTVTSAQKNPTAFYLCASRAWTTRLHFGRAFFGQGTRLTVV.

The chain combines TRBV10-3 with TRBJ2-3, with TRBD1 identical over 9 bases. Per the germline V gene, CDR1 is ENHRY and CDR2 is SYGVKD. The CDR3 is made up of 19 amino acids. V was clipped by 3 bases and J by 1 base; unmatched bases: 14. CDR3 sequence reads: CAISDPGGRQGGRTDTQYF. In DNA, the CDR3 is TGTGCCATCAGTGACCCTGGGGGGAGACAGGGGGGGCGCACAGATACGCAGTATTTT.

The genes are TRBV15 and TRBJ1-1; D not resolved. The CDR3 has 15 residues. Germline lookup yields CDR1 LNHNV and CDR2 YYDKDF (reference sequence). V lost 1 base to trimming and J lost 1 base, with 10 bases between them. CDR3 DNA sequence: TGTGCCACCAGCAGAGTTCCATTAGCGAACACTGAAGCTTTCTTT. Amino acids: CATSRVPLANTEAFF.

The V call is TRBV6-5, the J call TRBJ2-3; 8 bases align to TRBD2. The CDR3 spans 15 residues. Germline V gene lookup returns CDR1 MNHEY and CDR2 SVGAGI. V shed 6 bases, J shed 0 bases, and the junction held 5 bases outside the gene matches. CDR3 residues: CASRIAGLSTDTQYF. CDR3 DNA sequence: TGTGCCAGCAGAATAGCGGGATTGAGCACAGATACGCAGTATTTT.

The chain has TRBV5-4 and TRBJ2-5; tentatively, D is TRBD1 (6 bases). The DNA end favors TRBJ2-7, so the J call may be wrong. CDR1 and CDR2 from the germline V gene are SGHNT and YYREEE (reference sequence). The CDR3 has 14 amino acids. In DNA form, the CDR3 reads TGTGCCAGCAGCCTCCGGGACACCTCCTACGAGCAGTACTTC. Its protein product is CASSLRDTSYEQYF.

The chain combines TRBV4-1 with TRBJ2-1; D might be TRBD1 (5 bases). The germline V gene encodes CDR1 MGHRA and CDR2 YSYEKL. Trimming shortened V by 2 bases and J by 8 bases, and 13 bases separated the two germline ends. This CDR3 is 14 amino acids long. CDR3 residues: CASSQKGRVDEQFF. For the CDR3, the DNA is TGCGCCAGCAGCCAAAAGGGCAGGGTGGATGAGCAGTTCTTC.

This clone was detected only once. The chain employs TRBV5-4 and TRBJ2-7; 13 bases line up with TRBD2. The CDR3 extends over 13 amino acids. Germline lookup yields CDR1 SGHNT and CDR2 YYREEE (reference sequence). The J segment lost 3 bases and the V segment lost 7 bases, leaving 1 base of the junction unmatched. CDR3 protein: CASGLAGVYEQYF. The CDR3, as DNA: TGTGCCAGCGGACTAGCGGGAGTCTACGAGCAGTACTTC.

The gene calls are TRBV28 and TRBJ1-2, with D unclear. V gave up 10 bases and J gave up 3 bases, with 18 bases separating them. Germline CDR1 reads MDHEN; CDR2 reads SYDVKM. This CDR3 is built from 14 residues. The CDR3 DNA reads TGTGCCACCAAGTTTTCCACGGGGTACTATGGCTACACCTTC. Amino acids: CATKFSTGYYGYTF.

This sequence joins TRBV27 and TRBJ1-2, with unresolved D. The CDR3 is 13 amino acids. Germline V CDR1 and CDR2: MNHEY, SMNVEV (reference sequence). V gave up 2 bases and J gave up 0 bases, with 4 bases separating them. CDR3 DNA: TGTGCCAGCAGTTTAACTGCTAACTATGGCTACACCTTC. This encodes CASSLTANYGYTF.

The rearrangement joins TRBV6-1 to TRBJ1-5; the D gene is possibly TRBD1 (6 bases). The CDR3 totals 11 residues. The germline CDR1 and CDR2 sequences are MNHNS and SASEGT. Between the trimmed V and J ends, which lost 7 bases and 9 bases, there was a span of 10 bases. The CDR3 reads CASMGGGPQHF. The CDR3 bases are TGTGCCAGCATGGGAGGGGGGCCCCAGCATTTT.

The chain has TRBV5-4 and TRBJ2-7; D ambiguous. Germline-derived CDR1 and CDR2 are SGHNT and YYREEE (reference sequence). V lost 4 bases, J lost 4 bases, and 15 bases lay in between. The CDR3 has 14 residues. CDR3 in amino acids: CASSQAPNSYEQYF. DNA for the CDR3: TGTGCCAGCAGCCAGGCTCCAAATTCTTACGAGCAGTACTTC.

The chain combines TRBV6-1 with TRBJ1-2, with no clear D. V lost 6 bases, J lost 5 bases, and 19 bases lay in between. Germline V lookup: CDR1 MNHNS, CDR2 SASEGT. This CDR3 comprises 15 residues. The CDR3 loop reads CASRESGSIVYGYTF. The CDR3 DNA sequence: TGTGCCAGCAGAGAAAGCGGATCAATAGTATATGGCTACACCTTC.

The chain joins TRBV7-6 to TRBJ2-2, with 8 bases fitting TRBD1. Looked up from germline, CDR1 is SGHVS and CDR2 is FNYEAQ. The V and J ends lost 0 bases and 3 bases, in that order; junction bases with no gene match: 6. The CDR3 consists of 17 residues. This CDR3 is CASSLAGDRLYTGELFF. For the CDR3, the DNA is TGTGCCAGCAGCTTAGCGGGGGACAGGCTTTACACCGGGGAGCTGTTTTTT.

The chain uses TRBV5-1 and TRBJ2-7, with 8 nucleotides matching TRBD2. V dropped 3 bases and J dropped 3; count of bases not matched to a gene: 2. The germline gives CDR1 SGHRS, CDR2 YFSETQ. CDR3 length equals 13 residues. CDR3 bases: TGCGCCAGCAGCTGGCGGGAGGACTACGAGCAGTACTTC. Amino acid sequence: CASSWREDYEQYF.

J is TRBJ2-7 and V is TRBV11-2, with 9 bases that match TRBD2. Trimming at V came to 3 bases and at J to 2 bases, leaving 5 bases not matched to a gene. Germline V gene sequence: CDR1 SGHAT, CDR2 FQNNGV. This CDR3 region has 15 residues. CDR3 protein: CASSFSSGSPYEQYF. The CDR3 nucleotides are TGTGCCAGCAGCTTTAGTAGCGGGAGTCCCTACGAGCAGTACTTC.

V and J are TRBV29-1 and TRBJ2-1, with D maybe TRBD2 (6 bases). The length of the CDR3 is 16 residues. With 1 base removed from V and 0 bases from J, the gap between germline ends came to 13 bases. The V gene's germline CDR1 is SQVTM and CDR2 ANQGSEA. The CDR3 DNA reads TGCAGCGTTGAAGGGGGGGAGGCCTACTCCTACAATGAGCAGTTCTTC. It yields the protein CSVEGGEAYSYNEQFF.

The rearrangement links TRBV7-9 to TRBJ2-1; no clear D gene. From germline, CDR1 is SEHNR and CDR2 FQNEAQ (reference sequence). V was cut by 4 bases and J by 9 bases, with 7 bases left in between. The CDR3 extends over 11 amino acids. The CDR3 region is CASSYLGEQFF. CDR3 in DNA: TGTGCCAGCAGCTACCTAGGTGAGCAGTTCTTC. Drawing the rest from reference TRBV7-9 and TRBJ2-1, the complete variable domain is DTGVSQNPRHKITKRGQNVTFRCDPISEHNRLYWYRQTLGQGPEFLTYFQNEAQLEKSRLLSDRFSAERPKGSFSTLEIQRTEQGDSAMYLCASSYLGEQFFGPGTRLTVL.

This chain links TRBV13 with TRBJ1-1; D is ambiguous. Germline values: CDR1 PRHDT, CDR2 FYEKMQ (reference sequence). The CDR3 length is 14 residues. V lost 3 bases, J lost 1 base, and 9 bases lay in between. Written as DNA, the CDR3 is TGTGCCAGCAGCTTGAACGGAGAGAACACTGAAGCTTTCTTT. Protein product: CASSLNGENTEAFF.

V is TRBV13 and J is TRBJ1-1; D might be TRBD1 (6 bases). Germline CDR1 PRHDT, CDR2 FYEKMQ (reference sequence). CDR3 length: 13 residues. V was shortened by 6 bases and J by 3 bases, with 11 bases between the two germline ends. The CDR3 DNA is TGTGCCAGCAGGTCCGGGACACACACTGAAGCTTTCTTT. Translating gives CASRSGTHTEAFF.

The chain has TRBV5-1 and TRBJ2-7; 10 bases are a match to TRBD1. The CDR3 extends over 15 amino acids. Germline V gene lookup returns CDR1 SGHRS and CDR2 YFSETQ. After removal of 3 bases from V and 1 base from J, the junction contained 4 bases not matched to a gene. The CDR3 sequence: CASSSGQGGSYEQYF. The CDR3 bases are TGCGCCAGCAGCTCTGGACAGGGGGGGTCCTACGAGCAGTACTTC.